This TCR beta chain is from a study of blood T cell repertoires in COVID-19. Participants reported their clinical history, and cohort assignment relied on those reports. Source study methods: Using reference gene primer amplification, nucleated cell counts were estimated. Clones were sequenced by immunoSEQ multiplex PCR, and TCRdb holds only the in-frame ones, with some missing. V and J calls and clone size are copied from that table; D and trimming were computed from the DNA. Here the sample spans approximately 180,000 clones, 85% to 90% being singletons. The CDR3 length is 17 residues. Germline lookup yields CDR1 SGHTA and CDR2 FQGTGA. Germline trimming cut 5 bases from V and 0 bases from J; bases unmatched to any gene: 8.

What was sequenced was PBMCs or T cells enriched from blood (not recorded which). This sequence was found in a woman aged 40 to 50 with acute COVID-19. The rearrangement uses TRBV7-3 and TRBJ2-3; 10 bases line up with TRBD2. This chain's CDR3 is CASSRGSGGVSTDTQYF. The CDR3 DNA reads as TGTGCCAGCAGCCGCGGGAGCGGGGGGGTTAGCACAGATACGCAGTATTTT.